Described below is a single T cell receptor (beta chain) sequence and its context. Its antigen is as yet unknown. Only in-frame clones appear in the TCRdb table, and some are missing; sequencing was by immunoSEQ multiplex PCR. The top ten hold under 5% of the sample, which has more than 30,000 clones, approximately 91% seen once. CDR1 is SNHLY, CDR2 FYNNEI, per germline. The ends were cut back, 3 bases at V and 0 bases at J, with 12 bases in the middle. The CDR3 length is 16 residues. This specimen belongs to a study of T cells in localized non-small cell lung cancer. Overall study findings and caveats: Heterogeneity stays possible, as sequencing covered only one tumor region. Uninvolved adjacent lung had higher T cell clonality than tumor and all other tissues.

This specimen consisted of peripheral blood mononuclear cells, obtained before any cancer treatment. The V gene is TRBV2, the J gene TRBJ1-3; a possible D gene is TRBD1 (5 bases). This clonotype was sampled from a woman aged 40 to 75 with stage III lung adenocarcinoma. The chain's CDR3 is CASSELRGASGNTIYF. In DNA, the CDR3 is TGTGCCAGCAGTGAGCTAAGGGGAGCCTCTGGAAACACCATATATTTT.